Following are 3 T cell receptor beta chains from one sample sequenced in a study of CD8+ T cells in alopecia areata. Following extraction, RNA underwent reverse transcription to cDNA, which served as the sequencing template. Only in-frame clones appear in the TCRdb table, and some are missing; sequencing was by immunoSEQ multiplex PCR. The data show some 180,000 clones, roughly 65% seen once. Sequencing was performed on CD4+ T cells sorted from blood, taken at week 0. These receptors were obtained from a human donor with alopecia areata.

This clone has only a few counts. The CDR3: CSPKKEVQYF. DNA of the CDR3: TGCAGCCCCAAGAAGGAGGTTCAGTACTTC. The V gene is TRBV29-1, the J gene TRBJ2-7; the D gene is possibly TRBD2 (5 bases). The germline V and J ends were trimmed by 8 bases and 10 bases, with 15 bases remaining between them. The germline gives CDR1 SQVTM, CDR2 ANQGSEA. The length of the CDR3 is 10 residues.

This clone was seen a single time. The chain has TRBV11-2 and TRBJ2-1; tentatively, D is TRBD1 (6 bases). This CDR3 has 17 residues. V was pared by 3 bases and J by 2 bases, with 17 bases between. CDR1 is SGHAT and CDR2 is FQNNGV in the germline V gene. CDR3 sequence (DNA): TGTGCCAGCAGCTTCCCCGTGATGAGGGGGACCTACAATGAGCAGTTCTTC. It translates to CASSFPVMRGTYNEQFF.

The chain carries TRBV2 and TRBJ2-2, with D hard to call. The V end lost 4 bases, the J end lost 8 bases, and 8 bases lay between the germline ends. Germline CDR1 SNHLY, CDR2 FYNNEI. The CDR3 has 12 amino acids. The CDR3: CASSASVGELFF. CDR3 sequence (DNA): TGTGCCAGCAGTGCCTCAGTAGGGGAGCTGTTTTTT. Variable domain in full (rest from reference TRBV2 and TRBJ2-2): EPEVTQTPSHQVTQMGQEVILRCVPISNHLYFYWYRQILGQKVEFLVSFYNNEISEKSEIFDDQFSVERPDGSNFTLKIRSTKLEDSAMYFCASSASVGELFFGEGSRLTVL.